Presented here are 16 T cell receptor beta chains from one specimen sequenced in a study of beta chain features in type 1 diabetes. Every bit of the isolated RNA underwent reverse transcription, so sequencing read expressed TCRB transcripts. The repertoire was sequenced with immunoSEQ multiplex PCR; TCRdb's copy has only in-frame clones and lacks some. The sample lists about 350,000 clones; less than 20% were seen once. The sample was naive CD4+ T cells from blood. All receptors derive from a young woman in good health.

V and J are TRBV4-1 and TRBJ1-5; D unresolved. Germline CDR1 and CDR2: MGHRA and YSYEKL. Trimming took off 1 base at V and 5 bases at J, with 18 bases between the two ends. The CDR3 is 17 residues long. CDR3 DNA: TGCGCCAGCAGCCAAGGGAGAGCAAGAAGCGGGGATCAGCCCCAGCATTTT. It yields the protein CASSQGRARSGDQPQHF.

The chain joins TRBV30 to TRBJ1-6, with 10 positions matching TRBD1. The CDR3 has 15 amino acids. CDR1 is GTSNPN, CDR2 SVGIG, per germline (reference sequence). With V trimmed by 2 bases and J by 10 bases, 8 bases remained unmatched. The CDR3 sequence is CAWSLLRDRGSPLHF. In nucleotides, the CDR3 is TGTGCCTGGAGTCTCTTGAGGGACAGGGGATCACCCCTCCACTTT.

This rearrangement joins TRBV11-3 to TRBJ2-2, with a possible D match to TRBD1 (6 bases). The CDR3 covers 16 residues. Looked up from germline, CDR1 is SGHNT and CDR2 is YENEEA. V gave up 1 base and J gave up 2 bases, with 11 bases separating them. CDR3 coding DNA: TGTGCCAGCAGCTTAGTCGGACAGCTAAACACCGGGGAGCTGTTTTTT. Its translation: CASSLVGQLNTGELFF. The full variable domain, completed using reference TRBV11-3 and TRBJ2-2, is EAGVVQSPRYKIIEKKQPVAFWCNPISGHNTLYWYLQNLGQGPELLIRYENEEAVDDSQLPKDRFSAERLKGVDSTLKIQPAELGDSAVYLCASSLVGQLNTGELFFGEGSRLTVL.

This clone was detected a few times. J is TRBJ2-5 and V is TRBV9, with TRBD2 matching 7 bases. The germline V gene has CDR1 SGDLS and CDR2 YYNGEE. CDR3 length: 13 amino acids. V gave up 4 bases and J gave up 1 base; unmatched junction bases: 1. The CDR3 is CASSSSGQETQYF. The CDR3 DNA follows: TGTGCCAGCAGCTCTAGCGGCCAAGAGACCCAGTACTTC.

This clone was seen a handful of times. CDR3 nucleotide sequence: TGTGCCAGCAGCGACAGGGTGGGTGGCTACACCTTC. This encodes CASSDRVGGYTF. The V call is TRBV2, the J call TRBJ1-2; TRBD1 agrees at 7 bases. CDR1 and CDR2 (germline): SNHLY, FYNNEI. This CDR3 region has 12 residues. With 6 bases clipped from V and 7 bases from J, the junction kept 5 bases outside the gene matches.

The J gene is TRBJ2-5, the V gene TRBV30; TRBD2 matches at 10 bases. This CDR3 region has 13 residues. From germline, CDR1 is GTSNPN and CDR2 SVGIG (reference sequence). This CDR3 reads CARGLADQETQYF. The DNA of the CDR3 is TGTGCTCGTGGACTAGCGGACCAAGAGACCCAGTACTTC.

This clone came up a few times. The rearrangement joins TRBV7-9 to TRBJ1-3; D call uncertain. The CDR3 runs 14 residues. V was cut by 5 bases and J by 8 bases, with 16 bases left in between. Germline-derived CDR1 and CDR2 are SEHNR and FQNEAQ (reference sequence). The CDR3 here is CASSLNGMEDTIYF. Here the CDR3 DNA reads TGTGCCAGCAGCCTAAATGGAATGGAGGACACCATATATTTT.

This clone was found a few times. This chain joins TRBV28 and TRBJ2-1, with 9 bases fitting TRBD1. This CDR3 region has 16 residues. V lost 5 bases and J lost 6; bases outside the gene matches: 11. The germline gives CDR1 MDHEN, CDR2 SYDVKM. The CDR3 DNA reads TGTGCCAGCAGTCCCTCCTGGGGACAGGGCCCCAATGAGCAGTTCTTC. It yields the protein CASSPSWGQGPNEQFF.

The rearrangement joins TRBV4-1 to TRBJ2-1; 8 bases map to TRBD1. The junction had 10 bases not matched to a gene; V was cut back by 5 bases and J by 4 bases. The germline CDR1 and CDR2 sequences are MGHRA and YSYEKL. The CDR3 covers 16 residues. The CDR3 coding sequence is TGCGCCAGCAGCTCACCCCGGGACAGGAGTTACAATGAGCAGTTCTTC. Translating it yields CASSSPRDRSYNEQFF.

This clone showed up just a few times. This rearrangement joins TRBV5-1 to TRBJ2-2; a possible D gene is TRBD2 (5 bases). The CDR3 consists of 16 residues. The germline CDR1 and CDR2 sequences are SGHRS and YFSETQ. The germline V and J ends were trimmed by 4 bases and 0 bases, with 13 bases remaining between them. CDR3 in DNA: TGCGCCAGCAGCCCTAGCCGGGGTACGAACACCGGGGAGCTGTTTTTT. Translating it yields CASSPSRGTNTGELFF.

The chain is built from TRBV30 and TRBJ1-3; D remains ambiguous. The CDR3 is made up of 16 amino acids. V was cut by 0 bases and J by 3 bases, with 15 bases left in between. The V gene's germline CDR1 is GTSNPN and CDR2 SVGIG (reference sequence). This CDR3 reads CAWSVSRTSRGNTIYF. CDR3 bases: TGTGCCTGGAGTGTTTCCAGAACAAGTCGTGGAAACACCATATATTTT.

This clone has a handful of counts. The CDR3 bases are TGTGCCAGCTCACCACCAGGACAGGGTGGGAGTCAGCCCCAGCATTTT. It yields the protein CASSPPGQGGSQPQHF. This chain uses TRBV18 with TRBJ1-5, with 8 bases that match TRBD1. The CDR3 has 16 residues. The germline V gene encodes CDR1 KGHSH and CDR2 LQKENI. V shed 0 bases, J shed 6 bases, and the junction held 7 bases outside the gene matches.

This clone has more than one count but fewer than ten. The chain is built from TRBV2 and TRBJ2-7, with D perhaps TRBD2 (6 bases). Trimming removed 8 bases from V and 2 bases from J, with 16 bases in between. The CDR3 spans 14 residues. CDR1 and CDR2 from the germline V gene are SNHLY and FYNNEI. The chain's CDR3 is CASVSRGTAYEQYF. Here the CDR3 DNA reads TGTGCCAGCGTCTCCCGCGGGACCGCCTACGAGCAGTACTTC.

The CDR3, as DNA: TGTGCCAGCAGCCCCCGAGGGGGCCTCACGAGGAACACTGAAGCTTTCTTT. Its translation is CASSPRGGLTRNTEAFF. The V gene is TRBV7-9, the J gene TRBJ1-1; 7 bases are shared with TRBD1. Trimming took 5 bases from V and 1 from J; bases not matched to a gene: 13. This CDR3 is 17 amino acids long. CDR1 is SEHNR and CDR2 is FQNEAQ in the germline V gene (reference sequence). Using reference TRBV7-9 and TRBJ1-1 for the parts outside the CDR3, the full variable domain is DTGVSQNPRHKITKRGQNVTFRCDPISEHNRLYWYRQTLGQGPEFLTYFQNEAQLEKSRLLSDRFSAERPKGSFSTLEIQRTEQGDSAMYLCASSPRGGLTRNTEAFFGQGTRLTVV.

The gene calls are TRBV30 and TRBJ1-4, with 7 bases fitting TRBD1. Looked up from germline, CDR1 is GTSNPN and CDR2 is SVGIG (reference sequence). CDR3 length: 14 residues. J was trimmed by 5 bases and V by 2 bases; bases with no gene match: 5. The CDR3 DNA is TGTGCCTGGAGTAGACAGGGTTCAAATGAAAAACTGTTTTTT. The encoded protein is CAWSRQGSNEKLFF.

The chain uses TRBV15 and TRBJ2-7, with a possible D match to TRBD1 (6 bases). Per germline, CDR1 LNHNV and CDR2 YYDKDF (reference sequence). This CDR3 has 14 residues. V dropped 1 base and J dropped 6 bases, with 13 bases sitting between them. The CDR3 loop is CATSRGTERREQYF. CDR3 sequence (DNA): TGTGCCACCAGCAGAGGGACAGAACGACGCGAGCAGTACTTC. The full variable domain, in which reference TRBV15 and TRBJ2-7 provide the parts outside the CDR3, is DAMVIQNPRYQVTQFGKPVTLSCSQTLNHNVMYWYQQKSSQAPKLLFHYYDKDFNNEADTPDNFQSRRPNTSFCFLDIRSPGLGDTAMYLCATSRGTERREQYFGPGTRLTVT.